The rows below give T cell receptor beta chains drawn from one sample of a study of technical replicates of blood from a few donors. The table came from immunoSEQ multiplex PCR; TCRdb's copy has only in-frame clones and leaves some out. The sample has about 70,000 clones, around 97% seen once; the top ten hold 0.2% to 0.25%. What was sequenced was T cells isolated from PBMCs. The receptors here all came from a human donor in good health. The CDR3 runs from the conserved cysteine through the conserved F or W. A D gene is named only where the DNA matches it firmly. Size is omitted from some rows. Given values are once, few, many or a class for expanded clones.

CDR3 protein,CDR3 DNA,J gene,clone size,D gene,V gene
CASSRTDSPLHF,TGTGCCAGCAGCAGGACAGACTCACCCCTCCACTTT,TRBJ1-6,.,.,TRBV11-2
CAISESEGEGYTF,TGTGCCATCAGTGAGTCCGAGGGGGAAGGCTACACCTTC,TRBJ1-2,.,.,TRBV10-3
CASSGTSGSSDTQYF,TGTGCCAGCAGTGGGACTAGCGGGAGCTCAGATACGCAGTATTTT,TRBJ2-3,.,TRBD2,TRBV6-1
CASSLEGGVNSPLHF,TGCGCCAGCAGCTTGGAAGGGGGTGTTAATTCACCCCTCCACTTT,TRBJ1-6,.,.,TRBV5-1
CASSRRLAGTTGELFF,TGTGCCAGCAGCCGACGACTAGCGGGGACCACCGGGGAGCTGTTTTTT,TRBJ2-2,.,TRBD2,TRBV5-4
CASSLGGTTPIYEQYF,TGCGCCAGCAGCTTGGGGGGGACTACCCCCATCTACGAGCAGTACTTC,TRBJ2-7,.,TRBD2,TRBV5-1
CASSPAGGSETQYF,TGTGCCAGCAGCCCCGCAGGGGGCTCGGAGACCCAGTACTTC,TRBJ2-5,.,TRBD1,TRBV13
CASGASGGATGELFF,TGTGCTAGTGGGGCGAGTGGGGGGGCCACCGGGGAGCTGTTTTTT,TRBJ2-2,.,.,TRBV12-5
CSARRGSDLYNEQFF,TGCAGCGCCCGAAGAGGGTCAGACCTATACAATGAGCAGTTCTTC,TRBJ2-1,.,.,TRBV29-1
CASSTGDWAGNTIYF,TGTGCCAGCAGTACGGGGGATTGGGCTGGAAACACCATATATTTT,TRBJ1-3,.,.,TRBV6-5
CASSPGYRGRESTEAFF,TGTGCCAGCAGCCCTGGGTACAGGGGGCGGGAGAGCACTGAAGCTTTCTTT,TRBJ1-1,.,TRBD1,TRBV11-3
CASSLLTPPSGRRKTQYF,TGTGCCAGCAGTTTATTAACCCCACCTAGCGGGAGGCGGAAGACCCAGTACTTC,TRBJ2-5,.,TRBD2,TRBV27
CASTPGEDTQYF,TGTGCCAGTACGCCAGGGGAAGATACGCAGTATTTT,TRBJ2-3,.,.,TRBV9
CASSLQGNQPQHF,TGTGCCAGTAGCTTACAGGGCAATCAGCCCCAGCATTTT,TRBJ1-5,.,.,TRBV19
CASSRGLAGTDTQYF,TGTGCCAGCAGCCGAGGACTAGCAGGGACAGATACGCAGTATTTT,TRBJ2-3,.,TRBD2,TRBV4-2
CASSPWSSTDTQYF,TGTGCCAGTAGCCCCTGGTCGAGCACAGATACGCAGTATTTT,TRBJ2-3,few,.,TRBV2
CASSRESSGNTIYF,TGTGCCAGCAGCCGTGAGAGCTCTGGAAACACCATATATTTT,TRBJ1-3,.,.,TRBV11-2
CASRVIQGGLGEQFF,TGCGCCAGCAGGGTAATACAGGGGGGGTTAGGAGAGCAGTTCTTC,TRBJ2-1,.,.,TRBV10-2
CASSELGGGAKETQYF,TGCGCCAGCAGTGAGTTGGGCGGGGGAGCCAAGGAGACCCAGTACTTC,TRBJ2-5,.,TRBD2,TRBV10-1
CASSSTGGGNEQFF,TGTGCCAGCAGTTCGACAGGGGGAGGCAATGAGCAGTTCTTC,TRBJ2-1,.,TRBD1,TRBV6-5
CASSLGQNSNQPQHF,TGCGCCAGCAGCTTAGGACAGAATAGCAATCAGCCCCAGCATTTT,TRBJ1-5,.,.,TRBV5-1
CASSQERQRPEEKLFF,TGCGCCAGCAGCCAAGAGCGCCAGCGGCCCGAGGAAAAACTGTTTTTT,TRBJ1-4,.,.,TRBV4-1
CASSLSEGGYEQYF,TGTGCCAGCAGCTTATCTGAGGGCGGGTACGAGCAGTACTTC,TRBJ2-7,.,.,TRBV11-2
CASSGRTGPTYGEAFF,TGTGCCAGCAGTGGACGGACAGGGCCGACTTACGGTGAAGCTTTCTTT,TRBJ1-1,.,TRBD1,TRBV6-1
CASSYSNLREAFF,TGTGCCAGCAGTTACTCGAATTTGAGAGAAGCTTTCTTT,TRBJ1-1,.,.,TRBV6-5
CASSYRTGAYEQYF,TGTGCCAGCAGTTATCGGACAGGGGCCTACGAGCAGTACTTC,TRBJ2-7,once,TRBD1,TRBV6-6
CASSYYPTLREQYF,TGTGCCAGCAGTTACTACCCGACTTTGCGGGAGCAGTACTTC,TRBJ2-7,once,.,TRBV6-5
CASSFRDKRGYGYTF,TGTGCCAGCAGTTTCCGGGACAAAAGGGGCTATGGCTACACCTTC,TRBJ1-2,.,.,TRBV28
CASSLASGQGNQPQHF,TGTGCCAGCAGCTTAGCTTCTGGACAGGGCAATCAGCCCCAGCATTTT,TRBJ1-5,.,TRBD1,TRBV7-9
CASKGGQGSADTQYF,TGCGCCAGCAAGGGGGGACAGGGGTCCGCAGATACGCAGTATTTT,TRBJ2-3,.,TRBD1,TRBV5-1
CASSGQAYEQYF,TGTGCCAGCAGCGGGCAGGCATACGAGCAGTACTTC,TRBJ2-7,.,.,TRBV7-9
CASSVDLAGGPVRETQYF,TGTGCCAGCAGCGTAGATCTAGCGGGGGGCCCCGTGCGAGAGACCCAGTACTTC,TRBJ2-5,once,TRBD2,TRBV9
CASSILGALNTQYF,TGTGCCAGCAGCATCTTGGGGGCCCTGAATACGCAGTATTTT,TRBJ2-3,.,.,TRBV7-9
CASSDGHFSGNTIYF,TGTGCCAGCAGTGACGGACATTTCTCTGGAAACACCATATATTTT,TRBJ1-3,.,.,TRBV6-1
CASSYRGVEAFF,TGTGCCAGCAGTTACCGGGGGGTTGAAGCTTTCTTT,TRBJ1-1,.,.,TRBV6-5
CASSLAGGEQYF,TGTGCCAGCAGCTTAGCGGGGGGGGAGCAGTACTTC,TRBJ2-7,.,TRBD2,TRBV11-3
CASSPSGGNQPQHF,TGTGCCAGCTCACCTTCGGGGGGGAATCAGCCCCAGCATTTT,TRBJ1-5,.,.,TRBV18
CASTYDPGLPDEQFF,TGTGCCAGTACCTATGACCCGGGACTGCCCGATGAGCAGTTCTTC,TRBJ2-1,.,.,TRBV19
CASSSGLAGGRSFVQFF,TGCGCCAGCAGCTCAGGACTAGCGGGGGGGCGGAGCTTTGTGCAGTTCTTC,TRBJ2-1,.,TRBD2,TRBV5-1
CASSLYARTPTDTQYF,TGTGCCAGCAGTTTATATGCTAGAACACCCACAGATACGCAGTATTTT,TRBJ2-3,.,.,TRBV27
CASSPYSNYGYTF,TGTGCCAGCAGCCCGTACAGTAACTATGGCTACACCTTC,TRBJ1-2,few,.,TRBV11-2
CASSQLSTGTTRETQYF,TGTGCCAGCAGCCAACTCTCTACCGGGACTACCAGGGAGACCCAGTACTTC,TRBJ2-5,.,TRBD2,TRBV4-2
CASSVDSSGANVLTF,TGTGCCAGCAGCGTAGACAGCTCTGGGGCCAACGTCCTGACTTTC,TRBJ2-6,once,.,TRBV9
CASSEAVAYEQYF,TGTGCCAGCAGTGAGGCAGTGGCCTACGAGCAGTACTTC,TRBJ2-7,.,.,TRBV6-5
CASSFETGVAITEAFF,TGTGCCAGCAGTTTTGAGACAGGGGTCGCGATCACTGAAGCTTTCTTT,TRBJ1-1,.,TRBD1,TRBV28
CAISENGLAGTGELFF,TGTGCCATCAGTGAGAACGGACTAGCGGGAACCGGGGAGCTGTTTTTT,TRBJ2-2,.,TRBD2,TRBV10-3
CASSYLGLAGEETQYF,TGTGCCAGCAGTTACCTGGGACTAGCGGGAGAAGAGACCCAGTACTTC,TRBJ2-5,.,TRBD2,TRBV6-6
CASSARSGNEQFF,TGTGCCAGCAGCGCGAGGTCGGGCAATGAGCAGTTCTTC,TRBJ2-1,.,.,TRBV9
CASSRGASTDTQYF,TGTGCCAGCAGCCGCGGAGCTAGCACAGATACGCAGTATTTT,TRBJ2-3,.,.,TRBV2
CASTSLGPGELFF,TGTGCCAGCACCAGTCTGGGGCCCGGGGAGCTGTTTTTT,TRBJ2-2,.,.,TRBV6-5
CASSLPFTQGATNEKLFF,TGTGCCAGCAGTTTACCTTTCACACAGGGGGCAACTAATGAAAAACTGTTTTTT,TRBJ1-4,.,TRBD1,TRBV27
CASQISTGDSYNEQFF,TGTGCCAGCCAAATCTCGACAGGGGACTCCTACAATGAGCAGTTCTTC,TRBJ2-1,.,TRBD1,TRBV27
CATATTSGTDTQYF,TGTGCCACCGCGACGACTAGCGGCACAGATACGCAGTATTTT,TRBJ2-3,.,TRBD2,TRBV19